This TCR beta chain was captured in a study of T-cell memory formation after mild COVID-19. The CDR3 has 17 amino acids. The germline V and J ends were trimmed by 1 base and 2 bases, with 16 bases remaining between them. TCRdb re-called the 5' RACE reads with MiXCR, one entry per CDR3 protein. The table has about 270,000 distinct CDR3 sequences, 15% seen once. The chain uses TRBV12-3 or TRBV12-4 and TRBJ2-3, with D perhaps given as TRBD1 or TRBD2 (6 bases each). The material sequenced was PBMCs or a T cell subset sorted from them (not recorded which). The origin of this receptor is an adult woman who had mild COVID-19 (a few samples of this study predate the infection). Cell type and time point are not known. The CDR3 sequence is CASSLGWGAPNTDTQYF. The CDR3, as DNA: TGTGCCAGCAGTTTAGGATGGGGGGCCCCTAACACAGATACGCAGTATTTT.